The 27 T cell receptor beta chains in this list originate from one sample, sequenced in a study of blood T cell repertoires in COVID-19 (dated by TCRdb to 2019 to 2021). Library method: the immunoSEQ multiplex PCR assay. Not all clones reach the TCRdb copy of this immuneACCESS table, which keeps in-frame sequences only. Checked studies attribute under half of the gap to unresolved V genes and leave the rest unexplained. This sample lists tens of thousands of clones; approximately 89% were detected once. The top ten clones comprise more than 10% of the sample. The material sequenced was peripheral blood. These receptors were collected from a man between 65 and 85 years old with active or convalescent COVID-19.

V is TRBV27 and J is TRBJ2-3, with TRBD2 as a possible D gene (6 bases). The germline CDR1 and CDR2 sequences are MNHEY and SMNVEV (reference sequence). The CDR3 is 15 residues long. The germline V and J ends were trimmed by 2 bases and 2 bases, with 11 bases remaining between them. The CDR3 nucleotides read TGTGCCAGCAGTTTAGGGCGGGGCACCACAGATACGCAGTATTTT. It codes for CASSLGRGTTDTQYF.

In its sample, this clone was seen a few times. The CDR3 spells CASSPIPTGNTGELFF. CDR3 in DNA: TGTGCCAGCTCACCAATCCCGACAGGGAACACCGGGGAGCTGTTTTTT. This rearrangement joins TRBV18 to TRBJ2-2; tentative D call: TRBD1 (6 bases). V was shortened by 2 bases and J by 1 base, with 11 bases between the two germline ends. Looked up from germline, CDR1 is KGHSH and CDR2 is LQKENI. CDR3 size: 16 residues.

This rearrangement joins TRBV24-1 to TRBJ1-1; the D gene is possibly TRBD1 (5 bases). The CDR3 has 13 residues. V shed 9 bases and J shed 1 base, with 11 bases lying between them. Germline lookup yields CDR1 KGHDR and CDR2 SFDVKD. CDR3 DNA: TGTGCCACCCGGCGGGGGTCGAACACTGAAGCTTTCTTT. It codes for CATRRGSNTEAFF.

The J gene is TRBJ1-6, the V gene TRBV10-1; 8 bases match TRBD1. The CDR3 contains 15 residues. Germline values: CDR1 WNHNN, CDR2 SYGVQD (reference sequence). Trimming at V came to 11 bases and at J to 3 bases, leaving 9 bases not matched to a gene. As DNA, the CDR3 is TGCGCCGGCCCGGACAGGGCGCTCTATAATTCACCCCTCCACTTT. Amino acids: CAGPDRALYNSPLHF.

The chain couples TRBV7-2 to TRBJ2-2, with 9 nucleotides matching TRBD2. Germline V lookup: CDR1 SGHTA, CDR2 FQGNSA. V trimming: 0 bases; J trimming: 8 bases; junction bases outside the gene matches: 4. CDR3 length: 15 amino acids. The CDR3 nucleotides read TGTGCCAGCAGCTTAGCTGGGCTAGCGGGGGGGGAGCTGTTTTTT. Its protein is CASSLAGLAGGELFF.

This rearrangement joins TRBV7-2 to TRBJ2-3, with a weak D call TRBD2 (7 bases). This CDR3 region has 15 residues. Per the germline V gene, CDR1 is SGHTA and CDR2 is FQGNSA. V lost 2 bases and J 6 bases, leaving 15 bases between the germline ends. CDR3 DNA: TGTGCCAGCAGCTTAAAGGGGGGGCATAAGGATACGCAGTATTTT. The encoded protein is CASSLKGGHKDTQYF.

This chain connects TRBV4-2 to TRBJ2-5, with TRBD2 matching 10 bases. Germline V CDR1 and CDR2: LGHNA, YNFKEQ. The CDR3 is made up of 16 amino acids. V gave up 5 bases and J gave up 4 bases; unmatched junction bases: 10. The CDR3 DNA reads as TGTGCCAGCAGCATAACAGCGGGGGGGGTTCGAGAGACCCAGTACTTC. Protein product: CASSITAGGVRETQYF.

The J gene is TRBJ2-7, the V gene TRBV19; D is perhaps TRBD1 (5 bases). There are 12 residues in the CDR3. V was shortened by 5 bases and J by 3 bases, with 8 bases between the two germline ends. Germline CDR1 and CDR2: LNHDA and SQIVND (reference sequence). As DNA, the CDR3 is TGTGCCAGTAGTCCAGACAGCTACGAGCAGTACTTC. Protein product: CASSPDSYEQYF.

The V call is TRBV5-4, the J call TRBJ2-7; 8 nucleotides line up with TRBD1. The germline CDR1 and CDR2 sequences are SGHNT and YYREEE (reference sequence). J gave up 3 bases and V 4 bases, and 6 bases lay outside the gene matches. The CDR3 sequence is 14 residues long. CDR3 region: CASSLGQGLYEQYF. The DNA of the CDR3 is TGTGCCAGCAGCCTAGGACAGGGACTCTACGAGCAGTACTTC.

The genes are TRBV28 and TRBJ2-1, with D possibly being TRBD2 (6 bases). The CDR3 is 15 residues long. CDR1 is MDHEN, CDR2 SYDVKM, per germline. V dropped 4 bases and J dropped 7 bases, with 17 bases sitting between them. The CDR3 nucleotides read TGTGCCAGCAGTTCCCCCGGGACTGGGGAGAATGAGCAGTTCTTC. Its translation: CASSSPGTGENEQFF.

The chain uses TRBV4-2 and TRBJ1-6; a possible D gene is TRBD1 (6 bases). CDR3 length equals 15 residues. CDR1 and CDR2 from the germline V gene are LGHNA and YNFKEQ. Trimming shortened V by 4 bases and J by 7 bases, and 14 bases separated the two germline ends. CDR3 sequence reads: CASSPQEGGNSPLHF. CDR3 nucleotides: TGTGCCAGCAGCCCCCAGGAGGGGGGGAATTCACCCCTCCACTTT.

J is TRBJ2-7 and V is TRBV7-9; D possibly corresponds to TRBD2 (5 bases). From germline, CDR1 is SEHNR and CDR2 FQNEAQ (reference sequence). The CDR3 length is 14 residues. V was cut by 2 bases and J by 0 bases, with 8 bases left in between. DNA for the CDR3: TGTGCCAGCAGCTTAATGGGGAGCTCCTACGAGCAGTACTTC. It specifies CASSLMGSSYEQYF.

The J gene is TRBJ1-1, the V gene TRBV6-5; 8 nucleotides line up with TRBD1. The CDR3 length is 15 residues. Germline lookup yields CDR1 MNHEY and CDR2 SVGAGI. The J segment lost 1 base and the V segment lost 7 bases, leaving 8 bases of the junction unmatched. The CDR3 region has the DNA TGTGCCAGCACCCTGAACCAGGGGGCGAACACTGAAGCTTTCTTT. Its translation is CASTLNQGANTEAFF.

The chain links TRBV7-9 to TRBJ1-1; D gene unclear. The ends were cut back, 5 bases at V and 0 bases at J, with 10 bases in the middle. The CDR3 totals 14 residues. Germline CDR1 is SEHNR and CDR2 is FQNEAQ (reference sequence). CDR3: CASSRDTVNTEAFF. For the CDR3, the DNA is TGTGCCAGCAGCCGTGACACCGTGAACACTGAAGCTTTCTTT.

The chain couples TRBV6-2 or TRBV6-3 to TRBJ2-3; D is possibly TRBD1 (7 bases). CDR3 length: 16 residues. The germline V gene has CDR1 MNHEY and CDR2 SVGEGT. V was clipped by 0 bases and J by 4 bases, with 14 bases between them. The CDR3 loop reads CASSYSQGGGSDTQYF. The CDR3 DNA follows: TGTGCCAGCAGTTACTCGCAGGGGGGCGGTTCAGATACGCAGTATTTT.

The rearrangement uses TRBV6-4 and TRBJ2-3; D might be TRBD2 (5 bases). Germline loops: CDR1 MRHNA, CDR2 SNTAGT. The CDR3 totals 16 residues. V lost 8 bases, J lost 4 bases, and 22 bases lay in between. CDR3 loop: CASSDRPGVSSDTQYF. CDR3 sequence (DNA): TGTGCCAGCTCGGATAGGCCCGGGGTTTCATCAGATACGCAGTATTTT.

The chain employs TRBV10-3 and TRBJ2-1; 9 nucleotides align to TRBD2. Trimming at V came to 3 bases and at J to 6 bases, leaving 9 bases not matched to a gene. Germline V gene data show CDR1 as ENHRY and CDR2 as SYGVKD. The CDR3 length is 16 residues. Written as DNA, the CDR3 is TGTGCCATCAGTGATTTGGGCGGGGGGGCTACCAATGAGCAGTTCTTC. Protein product: CAISDLGGGATNEQFF.

The V and J genes are TRBV9 and TRBJ1-1; TRBD1 matches at 7 bases. The CDR3 spans 15 residues. CDR1 is SGDLS and CDR2 is YYNGEE in the germline V gene. After removal of 0 bases from V and 4 bases from J, the junction contained 6 bases not matched to a gene. This chain's CDR3 is CASSVAPTGTTEAFF. The DNA for the CDR3 is TGTGCCAGCAGCGTAGCTCCGACAGGGACCACTGAAGCTTTCTTT.

The J gene is TRBJ1-2, the V gene TRBV6-6; D gene uncertain. The V gene's germline CDR1 is MNHNY and CDR2 SVGAGI (reference sequence). The germline V and J ends were trimmed by 0 bases and 6 bases, with 11 bases remaining between them. The CDR3 is 14 residues long. CDR3 amino acids: CASSYSVTADGYTF. CDR3 nucleotide sequence: TGTGCCAGCAGTTACTCAGTGACCGCGGATGGCTACACCTTC.

The rearrangement joins TRBV6-5 to TRBJ1-6, with 7 nucleotides matching TRBD1. J was trimmed by 13 bases and V by 2 bases; bases with no gene match: 5. Germline-derived CDR1 and CDR2 are MNHEY and SVGAGI. The CDR3 is 13 residues long. CDR3 sequence reads: CASSYTGDLPLHF. The CDR3 coding sequence is TGTGCCAGCAGTTACACAGGGGATCTCCCCCTCCACTTT.

The sample holds a few counts of this clone. This sequence joins TRBV3-1 (or the pseudogene TRBV3-2) and TRBJ1-4; possibly TRBD1 for D (6 bases). V lost 5 bases to trimming and J lost 5 bases, with 12 bases between them. This CDR3 has 14 amino acids. Per the germline V gene, CDR1 is LGHDT and CDR2 is YNNKEL (reference sequence). Here the CDR3 DNA reads TGTGCCAGCAGCGCCGGAACAGGGAATGAAAAACTGTTTTTT. This encodes CASSAGTGNEKLFF.

The chain links TRBV5-5 to TRBJ1-1, with 7 bases matching TRBD1. Germline CDR1 is SGHKS and CDR2 is YYEKEE (reference sequence). V was clipped by 3 bases and J by 6 bases; unmatched bases: 17. There are 17 residues in the CDR3. The CDR3 region is CASSSEGAGAGPPEAFF. CDR3 nucleotides: TGTGCCAGCAGCTCAGAGGGGGCAGGGGCTGGGCCGCCTGAAGCTTTCTTT. The full variable domain, rest sourced from reference TRBV5-5 and TRBJ1-1, is DAGVTQSPTHLIKTRGQQVTLRCSPISGHKSVSWYQQVLGQGPQFIFQYYEKEERGRGNFPDRFSARQFPNYSSELNVNALLLGDSALYLCASSSEGAGAGPPEAFFGQGTRLTVV.

This chain connects TRBV11-2 to TRBJ1-1; perhaps TRBD1 as D (5 bases). Germline CDR1 SGHAT, CDR2 FQNNGV. The CDR3 runs to 12 residues. The V and J ends lost 3 bases and 11 bases respectively, with 13 bases between them. The CDR3 protein is CASSLSRGRAFF. The CDR3 DNA reads TGTGCCAGCAGCTTGTCGCGGGGACGGGCTTTCTTT.

The genes are TRBV7-8 and TRBJ1-1; weak D call: TRBD1 (6 bases). Trimming removed 5 bases at V and 4 bases at J, with 20 bases between. CDR3 length: 16 amino acids. Germline V CDR1 and CDR2: SGHVS, FQNEAQ. CDR3 DNA: TGTGCCAGCAGCACTAGCCGGGGGGCGGGATCCACTGAAGCTTTCTTT. Protein sequence: CASSTSRGAGSTEAFF.

This clone was seen only once. The gene calls are TRBV28 and TRBJ1-1; TRBD1 might be the D (5 bases). The CDR3 contains 17 residues. Germline V gene data show CDR1 as MDHEN and CDR2 as SYDVKM. V lost 3 bases and J lost 5, with 22 bases in between. Written as DNA, the CDR3 is TGTGCCAGCAGTTTCTCGAACTGGGGCCCGCGGAATACTGAAGCTTTCTTT. As protein: CASSFSNWGPRNTEAFF. Using reference TRBV28 and TRBJ1-1 for the parts outside the CDR3, the full variable domain is DVKVTQSSRYLVKRTGEKVFLECVQDMDHENMFWYRQDPGLGLRLIYFSYDVKMKEKGDIPEGYSVSREKKERFSLILESASTNQTSMYLCASSFSNWGPRNTEAFFGQGTRLTVV.

The chain recombines TRBV18 with TRBJ1-4; D gene ambiguous. With 0 bases removed from V and 4 bases from J, the gap between germline ends came to 9 bases. Germline V gene sequence: CDR1 KGHSH, CDR2 LQKENI. The CDR3 is 15 residues long. The CDR3 loop reads CASSPPVGSNEKLFF. CDR3 sequence (DNA): TGTGCCAGCTCACCACCGGTAGGGAGTAATGAAAAACTGTTTTTT.

The chain joins TRBV30 to TRBJ1-5; a weak D match, TRBD1 (5 bases). Germline assignment: CDR1 GTSNPN and CDR2 SVGIG (reference sequence). V was trimmed by 3 bases and J by 0 bases, leaving 9 bases between them. The CDR3 totals 14 residues. The CDR3 DNA follows: TGTGCCTGGAGGACAGACCATAGCAATCAGCCCCAGCATTTT. Translated, it gives CAWRTDHSNQPQHF.